This T cell receptor (beta chain) was recorded in a study of cytomegalovirus exposure and HLA in healthy donors. On the study more broadly: The Caucasian-associated ancestry cluster held 80% to 90% of around 380 genotyped donors. Study-wide findings and caveats: Across all donors, roughly uniform sequencing depth was an assumption of the presence/absence analyses.

The PCR ran on 60 Vbeta and 13 Jbeta primers. Generated by immunoSEQ multiplex PCR, the TCRdb table keeps only in-frame clones and is missing some. The sample totals 95,000 to 150,000 clones. Points on this clone: Its antigen is unidentified.

This CDR3 region has 12 residues. Germline CDR1 is LNHDA and CDR2 is SQIVND (reference sequence). V lost 5 bases, J lost 11 bases, and 6 bases stayed unmatched. Sequenced input: PBMCs. The TCR was taken from a man aged 35-49 years in good health and CMV-seronegative. The chain uses TRBV19 and TRBJ2-1; 7 positions agree with TRBD2. In DNA form, the CDR3 reads TGTGCCAGTAGTGCGACTAGCCCGAAGCAGTTCTTC. It translates to CASSATSPKQFF.